Below, 20 T cell receptor beta chains from the same sample are listed, as sequenced in a study of Graves' ophthalmopathy and Graves' hyperthyroidism (dated by TCRdb to 2016 to 2019). These reads were obtained on an Illumina HiSeq 2000. TCR beta CDR3 regions were amplified from RNA transcripts for repertoire sequencing. HTBI primers and the Qiagen OneStep RT-PCR kit were used in a first-round RT-PCR, which was followed by a second-round multiplex PCR, size selection and purification. TCRdb reanalyzed the raw reads on its own, using fastp at Q25 for trimming and MiXCR for clone calling, and kept in-frame beta chains. One record per CDR3 amino acid sequence lists the most common genes and DNA. This sample has 240,000 or so distinct CDR3 sequences in its table, and around 42% of those were observed once. Roughly half of the sample goes to the ten largest clones. Material for sequencing was peripheral blood. These receptor sequences come from an adult man with Graves' ophthalmopathy.

The chain combines TRBV2 with TRBJ1-2, with D possibly TRBD1 on 6 matching bases. The CDR3 consists of 13 residues. The germline gives CDR1 SNHLY, CDR2 FYNNEI. Trimming removed 3 bases from V and 6 bases from J, with 11 bases in between. The CDR3 loop reads CASSDPGGDGYTF. The CDR3 coding sequence is TGTGCCAGCAGTGATCCGGGGGGCGATGGCTACACCTTC.

The CDR3 DNA sequence: TGTGCCAGCAGTCTCAGGGGGCGATCCGCCGGGGAGCTGTTTTTT. Protein product: CASSLRGRSAGELFF. This chain connects TRBV12-3 or TRBV12-4 to TRBJ2-2; TRBD1 aligns across 8 bases. CDR3 size: 15 residues. With 5 bases clipped from V and 6 bases from J, the junction kept 8 bases outside the gene matches.

Comments on this clonotype: Since no conserved phenylalanine or tryptophan closes the CDR3, a read error is the likely cause. The DNA is omitted, as the CDR3 cannot be located on it reliably, and the CDR3 follows TCRdb's listing. The gene calls are TRBV29-1 and TRBJ2-6; no DNA check was done on the table's D call, TRBD1. The germline V gene encodes CDR1 SQVTM and CDR2 ANQGSEA. Inclusive of both ends, the CDR3 amounts to 11 amino acids. CDR3 protein: CSVQRGAGSGT.

Details on this clonotype: A much larger clone sits a single nucleotide away, making a read error possible. This chain links TRBV29-1 with TRBJ2-5; D gene uncertain. The CDR3 consists of 14 residues. Germline lookup yields CDR1 SQVTM and CDR2 ANQGSEA. DNA of the CDR3: TGCAACGTTGAAGGTGCCTACCTGAGGGAGACCCAGTACTTC. It specifies CNVEGAYLRETQYF.

The chain couples TRBV7-8 to TRBJ1-1; no firm D call. The V end was cut by 5 bases, the J end by 3 bases, with 10 bases between. The CDR3 consists of 13 residues. Germline lookup yields CDR1 SGHVS and CDR2 FQNEAQ. The chain's CDR3 is CASSLNLDTEAFF. CDR3 coding DNA: TGTGCCAGCAGCCTTAATTTGGACACTGAAGCTTTCTTT. The full variable domain, with the rest looked up from reference TRBV7-8 and TRBJ1-1, is GAGVSQSPRYKVAKRGQDVALRCDPISGHVSLFWYQQALGQGPEFLTYFQNEAQLDKSGLPSDRFFAERPEGSVSTLKIQRTQQEDSAVYLCASSLNLDTEAFFGQGTRLTVV.

The chain couples TRBV12-3 or TRBV12-4 to TRBJ1-2, with D unclear. The CDR3 sequence is 15 residues long. V lost 4 bases and J lost 1, with 13 bases in between. In nucleotides, the CDR3 is TGTGCCAGCAGTTCCGCCTCCCAGGATAACTATGGCTACACCTTC. It yields the protein CASSSASQDNYGYTF.

The CDR3 loop is CASSKDRKNTGELFF. CDR3 in DNA: TGTGCCAGCAGTAAGGACAGGAAGAACACCGGGGAGCTGTTTTTT. The V and J genes are TRBV2 and TRBJ2-2; 7 nucleotides agree with TRBD1. Germline V gives CDR1 SNHLY, CDR2 FYNNEI. The CDR3 totals 15 residues. Trimming at V came to 5 bases and at J to 1 base, leaving 4 bases not matched to a gene.

This clonotype was seen a handful of times. The chain links TRBV7-9 to TRBJ2-7, with D unclear. In germline, CDR1 is SEHNR, CDR2 FQNEAQ (reference sequence). Between the trimmed V and J ends, which lost 0 bases and 1 base, there was a span of 10 bases. The CDR3 length is 15 residues. The CDR3, as DNA: TGTGCCAGCAGCTTAGCCGGCCTAGTGTCCTACGAGCAGTACTTC. Protein sequence: CASSLAGLVSYEQYF.

The sample holds a few counts of this clonotype. This chain's CDR3 is CSARDRDPEAFF. The DNA of the CDR3 is TGCAGTGCTAGAGACAGGGACCCTGAAGCTTTCTTT. The rearrangement joins TRBV20-1 to TRBJ1-1; TRBD1 is a possible D gene (5 bases). Germline V gene data show CDR1 as DFQATT and CDR2 as SNEGSKA (reference sequence). The CDR3 loop spans 12 amino acids. Deletions cut 0 bases from V and 6 bases from J, with 8 bases between.

This clonotype was seen only a few times. The rearrangement links TRBV4-1 to TRBJ2-7; 7 bases map to TRBD1. V was pared by 3 bases and J by 7 bases, with 3 bases of the junction left unmatched. From germline, CDR1 is MGHRA and CDR2 YSYEKL. The CDR3 runs to 12 residues. CDR3 region: CASSHVQGEQYF. The CDR3 nucleotides read TGCGCCAGCAGCCATGTACAGGGGGAGCAGTACTTC.

This chain uses TRBV19 with TRBJ1-2, with 9 nucleotides matching TRBD1. The junction had 2 bases not matched to a gene; V was cut back by 1 base and J by 2 bases. The CDR3 is 15 amino acids. Germline V gene data show CDR1 as LNHDA and CDR2 as SQIVND (reference sequence). CDR3: CASSIVGTGNYGYTF. CDR3 bases: TGTGCCAGTAGTATAGTGGGGACAGGGAACTATGGCTACACCTTC.

Concerning this clonotype: At one boundary the junction diverges from the germline segment, which might be a read error. The chain carries TRBV10-2 and TRBJ2-7, with D hard to call. This CDR3 region has 16 residues. In germline, CDR1 is WSHSY, CDR2 SAAADI. The CDR3 region is CASSQDHDGWVYEQYF. The CDR3 region has the DNA TGTGCCAGCAGCCAAGATCACGACGGGTGGGTCTACGAGCAGTACTTC.

The chain is built from TRBV16 and TRBJ1-1, with unresolved D. V gave up 4 bases and J gave up 5 bases, with 11 bases separating them. The CDR3 extends over 13 amino acids. Germline-derived CDR1 and CDR2 are KGHSY and FQNENV. The CDR3 DNA reads TGTGCCAGCAGCCGAATAAAAAGTACTGAAGCTTTCTTT. Its protein is CASSRIKSTEAFF.

This clonotype was recorded a few times. The chain employs TRBV20-1 and TRBJ2-7; 10 positions agree with TRBD1. With 0 bases clipped from V and 4 bases from J, the junction kept 3 bases outside the gene matches. Germline V gives CDR1 DFQATT, CDR2 SNEGSKA (reference sequence). The CDR3 runs to 14 residues. DNA for the CDR3: TGCAGTGCTAGAGATGACAGGGGGCCTTACGAGCAGTACTTC. Residues: CSARDDRGPYEQYF.

This clonotype has only a few counts. The chain has TRBV24-1 and TRBJ2-2; 7 nucleotides agree with TRBD2. This CDR3 contains 17 residues. CDR1 is KGHDR, CDR2 SFDVKD, per germline. V trimming: 2 bases; J trimming: 7 bases; junction bases outside the gene matches: 12. The CDR3 bases are TGTGCCACCAGTGATTGGAGCCCTCAGGGAGGGGACGGGGAGCTGTTTTTT. Translated, it gives CATSDWSPQGGDGELFF.

This clonotype was counted a few times. The chain carries TRBV5-1 and TRBJ1-1; a possible D gene is TRBD1 (6 bases). V lost 2 bases, J lost 8 bases, and 13 bases lay in between. Germline loops: CDR1 SGHRS, CDR2 YFSETQ. The CDR3 spans 13 residues. DNA for the CDR3: TGCGCCAGCAGCTTACCCGGTGGACAGGAAGCTTTCTTT. Translating gives CASSLPGGQEAFF.

This clonotype was seen only a few times. The chain links TRBV7-6 to TRBJ2-5; maybe TRBD1 (5 bases). The length of the CDR3 is 17 residues. Between the trimmed V and J ends, which lost 3 bases and 2 bases, there was a span of 19 bases. The V gene's germline CDR1 is SGHVS and CDR2 FNYEAQ. CDR3: CASSFGGVVREQETQYF. CDR3 sequence (DNA): TGTGCCAGCAGCTTCGGCGGAGTGGTCAGGGAACAAGAGACCCAGTACTTC.

The gene calls are TRBV11-2 and TRBJ2-7, with D possibly TRBD2 on 5 matching bases. Near its end, the DNA agrees better with TRBJ2-1, so the J call may be wrong. The length of the CDR3 is 14 residues. Per germline, CDR1 SGHAT and CDR2 FQNNGV. Here the CDR3 reads CASRPGLPNNEQFF. The CDR3 nucleotides read TGTGCCAGCAGGCCAGGACTCCCCAACAATGAGCAGTTCTTC.

On this clonotype: The junction does not match germline at one end; this may be a read error. The J gene is TRBJ1-2, the V gene TRBV10-3; D is perhaps TRBD1 (5 bases). Germline CDR1 and CDR2: ENHRY and SYGVKD. CDR3 length: 18 amino acids. The CDR3 reads CASSENPLLRGRGAGYTF. The CDR3 DNA sequence: TGTGCCAGCAGTGAAAACCCTTTACTCCGGGGTCGGGGCGCTGGCTACACCTTC.

The CDR3 region has the DNA TGTGCCAGCAGCCAGACCCGGACAGACAACTATGGCTACACCTTC. It specifies CASSQTRTDNYGYTF. The chain is built from TRBV14 and TRBJ1-2; maybe TRBD1 (6 bases). Between the trimmed V and J ends, which lost 3 bases and 2 bases, there was a span of 13 bases. CDR1 and CDR2 (germline): SGHDN, FVKESK. CDR3 length: 15 residues. The complete variable domain, with remaining parts taken from reference TRBV14 and TRBJ1-2, reads EAGVTQFPSHSVIEKGQTVTLRCDPISGHDNLYWYRRVMGKEIKFLLHFVKESKQDESGMPNNRFLAERTGGTYSTLKVQPAELEDSGVYFCASSQTRTDNYGYTFGSGTRLTVV.